This TCR beta chain comes out of a study of shared clonotypes between healthy human individuals. TCRdb's copy holds only in-frame clones and misses some; the assay was immunoSEQ multiplex PCR. The sample has about 2.2 million clones, around 93% seen once; the top ten hold around 1.7%. Germline V gene lookup returns CDR1 LNHDA and CDR2 SQIVND (reference sequence). The CDR3 is 15 amino acids. Trimming removed 1 base from V and 4 bases from J, with 13 bases in between. CD8 cells classed as naive were CD45RO-negative and positively selected for CCR7, excluding terminally differentiated effector memory CD45RA+ cells.

The TCR originated in a man younger than 35 in good health. Some clones in this sample may be carry-over from other donors' samples. The V gene is TRBV19, the J gene TRBJ1-2; no clear D. Sample: naive CD8+ T cells from PBMCs. The CDR3 is CASSIVGGSGYGYTF. The CDR3 DNA is TGTGCCAGTAGTATAGTAGGAGGATCTGGCTATGGCTACACCTTC.